These T cell receptor beta chains were read from a single sample in a study of T cell repertoires in cytomegalovirus infection. TCRdb re-called the reads with MiXCR, one entry per CDR3 protein. The table lists just under 550,000 distinct CDR3 sequences, about a quarter of them singletons. Sample: PBMCs. The receptor source for this set is a human donor in good health (CMV status not recorded). Some clones in this sample may be carry-over from other donors' samples. Both conserved end residues are trimmed from each CDR3. Where a row states a size, it is once, few, many or the class of an expanded clone; other rows omit it.

>few|13|TRBV5-6
AAGKTGAPYNEQF
>-|12|TRBV20-1
SASRDLARGEQF
>many|13|TRBV12-3/TRBV12-4
ASLSQGFGNTEAF
>-|12|TRBV24-1
ATSDADRVGGYT
>-|12|TRBV11-3
ASSPISGNTEAF
>-|11|TRBV19
ASATGTYNEQF
>few|10|TRBV7-2
ASSQVAVTQY
>-|13|TRBV19
ASSIGTSDADTQY
>-|13|TRBV4-3
ASSQESGNTGELF
>many|13|TRBV14
ASSQADRAGQPQH
>once|9|TRBV12-3/TRBV12-4
ASSLVSELF
>few|14|TRBV19
ASSTPRGTNTGELF
>few|13|TRBV7-2
ASSLVLGGEETQY
>-|13|TRBV7-2
ASSLAAGGPGELF
>-|14|TRBV7-9
ASNKGEGYPYNEQF
>few|12|TRBV12-3/TRBV12-4
ASSPTGDTDTQY
>-|17|TRBV27
ASSNSRGQRGAGRETQY
>few|14|TRBV11-3
ASSQGLAGGTGELF
>few|13|TRBV7-3
ASSPRQGGSYEQY
>few|12|TRBV20-1
SARDYQDEETQY
>-|12|TRBV19
ASSIQANPNEQF
>once|13|TRBV5-1
ASSRSGFDTDTQY
>-|14|TRBV29-1
SVEVASPSAGNTIY
>-|14|TRBV5-4
ASSLGGTSVYNEQF
>-|11|TRBV6-2/TRBV6-3
ASSYGNRQPQH
>-|12|TRBV19
ASRTAMGGDTQY
>few|13|TRBV7-2
ASSLTSGEPNEQF
>-|18|TRBV5-4
ASSQGLAGGGSVNTGELF
>few|11|TRBV27
ASRNIMNTEAF
>few|11|TRBV11-2
ASTTNHYNEQF
>few|11|TRBV7-3
ASSLTPADTQY
>-|12|TRBV6-2/TRBV6-3
ASSYMGGNTEAF
>-|12|TRBV30
AWSVRASGNTIY
>-|13|TRBV7-9
ASSVSGANTGELF
>few|10|TRBV10-3
ANGPGKETQY
>-|11|TRBV20-1
SAPRTGEYEQY
>-|12|TRBV12-3/TRBV12-4
ASQLGANTGELF
>few|14|TRBV30
AWSVSGGSGANVLT
>-|11|TRBV7-2
ASSYTGGGGYT
>-|11|TRBV12-3/TRBV12-4
ASTEVLGLIQY
>few|14|TRBV11-2
ASSLEFSGAYNEQF
>-|12|TRBV7-6
ASSFAGGNAEAF
>-|14|TRBV7-2
ASSLTPSGSYNEQF
>-|18|TRBV20-1
SVDTLKIDTRPRDSDEQF
>-|10|TRBV2
ASSLQDQPQH
>-|15|TRBV20-1
SARGSSLAGEGNEQF
>few|13|TRBV4-1
ASSHPGLDRYEQY